These 26 T cell receptor beta chains share one sample of origin, sequenced in a study of a mutant IDH1 vaccine in newly diagnosed glioma (dated by TCRdb to 2020 to 2022). Antigen specificity for these receptors is unknown. To prepare the library, the immunoSEQ multiplex PCR assay was applied. TCRdb holds this immuneACCESS table with in-frame rearrangements only. Some clones are missing; in checked studies, unresolved V genes explain under half, and the rest has no known cause. Present in this sample are about 27,000 clones, over 80% of which were seen just once. Of the sample, 30% to 35% falls within the top ten clones. According to the study, the label for this sample's time point signals: week 35, safety follow-up. Each vaccine dose was 300 ug of a 20-mer mutant IDH1 peptide in Montanide, given subcutaneously with topical imiquimod. The sequenced sample was PBMCs, obtained from a glioma patient whose treatment included an IDH1 peptide vaccine. The receptors derive from a man younger than 40 with glioma.

V is TRBV5-1 and J is TRBJ1-2; 11 bases are shared with TRBD1. The CDR3 has 14 amino acids. Losses at the gene ends were 4 bases for V and 4 bases for J; bases not matched to a gene: 3. CDR1 and CDR2 (germline): SGHRS, YFSETQ. The CDR3, as DNA: TGCGCCAGCAGCCCCGGACAGGGGGCCTATGGCTACACCTTC. Translated: CASSPGQGAYGYTF.

V gene TRBV7-9 combines with J gene TRBJ1-1; 10 bases are a match to TRBD1. Germline V gene sequence: CDR1 SEHNR, CDR2 FQNEAQ (reference sequence). This CDR3 is 16 amino acids long. Germline trimming cut 6 bases from V and 4 bases from J; bases unmatched to any gene: 11. DNA of the CDR3: TGTGCCAGCAGGTCAACCGGGACAGGGGAGTCCACTGAAGCTTTCTTT. This translates into CASRSTGTGESTEAFF.

The chain employs TRBV6-6 and TRBJ1-4; 8 bases fit TRBD1. CDR1 is MNHNY, CDR2 SVGAGI, per germline (reference sequence). This CDR3 has 14 residues. Losses at the gene ends were 6 bases for V and 4 bases for J; bases not matched to a gene: 4. For the CDR3, the DNA is TGTGCCAGCAGGACCAGGGGGCTTAATGAAAAACTGTTTTTT. Its translation: CASRTRGLNEKLFF.

This chain links TRBV6-6 with TRBJ2-2, with 8 bases aligning to TRBD1. With V trimmed by 4 bases and J by 7 bases, 5 bases remained unmatched. This CDR3 is 14 amino acids long. CDR1 MNHNY and CDR2 SVGAGI come from the germline V gene (reference sequence). The CDR3 reads CASSSQGANGELFF. The CDR3 DNA reads TGTGCCAGCAGTTCCCAGGGGGCCAACGGGGAGCTGTTTTTT.

The chain combines TRBV7-9 with TRBJ1-2, with D maybe TRBD1 (6 bases). Trimming removed 5 bases at V and 5 bases at J, with 9 bases between. From germline, CDR1 is SEHNR and CDR2 FQNEAQ (reference sequence). CDR3 length: 12 amino acids. CDR3 sequence: CASSTGQYGYTF. CDR3 nucleotide sequence: TGTGCCAGCAGCACTGGACAGTATGGCTACACCTTC.

This chain uses TRBV19 with TRBJ1-2; D unresolved. V lost 3 bases and J 2 bases, leaving 13 bases between the germline ends. The CDR3 covers 15 residues. Per germline, CDR1 LNHDA and CDR2 SQIVND (reference sequence). The CDR3 protein is CASSIGWEPNYGYTF. CDR3 bases: TGTGCCAGTAGTATCGGCTGGGAACCAAACTATGGCTACACCTTC.

This chain uses TRBV5-6 with TRBJ2-1; possible D gene TRBD1, 5 bases. CDR3 length: 15 residues. Trimming removed 4 bases at V and 3 bases at J, with 14 bases between. Germline CDR1 and CDR2: SGHDT and YYEEEE. DNA of the CDR3: TGTGCCAGCAGCCTGGGGCCGGGTTTCTACAATGAGCAGTTCTTC. This sequence encodes CASSLGPGFYNEQFF. The entire variable domain, with the rest obtained from reference TRBV5-6 and TRBJ2-1, is as follows: DAGVTQSPTHLIKTRGQQVTLRCSPKSGHDTVSWYQQALGQGPQFIFQYYEEEERQRGNFPDRFSGHQFPNYSSELNVNALLLGDSALYLCASSLGPGFYNEQFFGPGTRLTVL.

This clone was detected only a few times. The rearrangement uses TRBV19 and TRBJ1-5; TRBD1 aligns across 10 bases. Germline CDR1 reads LNHDA; CDR2 reads SQIVND (reference sequence). V dropped 7 bases and J dropped 3; count of bases not matched to a gene: 6. The CDR3 covers 15 residues. In DNA, the CDR3 is TGTGCCAGTACCCTGACAGGGGGCGCCAATCAGCCCCAGCATTTT. Its protein is CASTLTGGANQPQHF.

V and J are TRBV30 and TRBJ1-1, with TRBD1 identical over 7 bases. Losses at the gene ends were 5 bases for V and 2 bases for J; bases not matched to a gene: 2. Germline V gene sequence: CDR1 GTSNPN, CDR2 SVGIG (reference sequence). The CDR3 spans 12 residues. CDR3 in amino acids: CAWDRVNTEAFF. DNA for the CDR3: TGTGCCTGGGACAGGGTTAACACTGAAGCTTTCTTT.

A word on this clone: Sequence at one end of the junction differs from germline and may be a read error. The chain employs TRBV29-1 and TRBJ2-2, with D possibly TRBD2 on 6 matching bases. The CDR3 loop spans 17 amino acids. The germline V gene has CDR1 SQVTM and CDR2 ANQGSEA. CDR3 in DNA: TGCAGCGTGGAAGACGGGGGACCCCACCCGAACACCGGGGAGCTGTTTTTT. Translation: CSVEDGGPHPNTGELFF.

The genes are TRBV5-1 and TRBJ1-1; D call uncertain. Trimming pared 4 bases from V and 0 bases from J, leaving 10 bases between. This CDR3 is built from 14 residues. Germline V gene lookup returns CDR1 SGHRS and CDR2 YFSETQ. The CDR3 reads CASSINLMNTEAFF. Written as DNA, the CDR3 is TGCGCCAGCAGCATCAACCTCATGAACACTGAAGCTTTCTTT.

The chain uses TRBV7-6 and TRBJ2-7; 8 positions match TRBD1. CDR3 length equals 16 residues. Germline values: CDR1 SGHVS, CDR2 FNYEAQ. With V trimmed by 3 bases and J by 5 bases, 12 bases remained unmatched. CDR3 nucleotide sequence: TGTGCCAGCAGCTTTGGGGGGCAGGGGGCGCAAGACGAGCAGTACTTC. It is translated as CASSFGGQGAQDEQYF.

This rearrangement joins TRBV29-1 to TRBJ2-7; the D call may be TRBD1 or TRBD2 (5 bases each). This CDR3 spans 13 amino acids. Germline CDR1 and CDR2: SQVTM and ANQGSEA. Deletions cut 4 bases from V and 2 bases from J, with 12 bases between. CDR3 protein: CSVVRDGPYEQYF. CDR3 nucleotides: TGCAGCGTTGTCCGGGACGGCCCCTACGAGCAGTACTTC.

The chain has TRBV10-3 and TRBJ2-1, with D possibly called TRBD1 or TRBD2 (6 bases each). This CDR3 is built from 15 residues. The V gene's germline CDR1 is ENHRY and CDR2 SYGVKD. Trimming stripped 2 bases from V and 5 bases from J, with 13 bases between. This chain's CDR3 is CAISEVGGTHNEQFF. CDR3 nucleotide sequence: TGTGCCATCAGTGAGGTGGGGGGCACCCACAATGAGCAGTTCTTC.

The chain links TRBV11-3 to TRBJ2-2; D is possibly TRBD1 (6 bases). The CDR3 sequence is 15 residues long. Trimming shortened V by 5 bases and J by 3 bases, and 13 bases separated the two germline ends. Per the germline V gene, CDR1 is SGHNT and CDR2 is YENEEA. Here the CDR3 reads CASSATGRDTGELFF. The CDR3 DNA is TGTGCCAGCAGCGCCACAGGGCGCGACACCGGGGAGCTGTTTTTT.

The rearrangement uses TRBV4-1 and TRBJ2-7; D not certain. The CDR3 has 12 residues. The germline V and J ends were trimmed by 0 bases and 3 bases, with 3 bases remaining between them. Germline V gives CDR1 MGHRA, CDR2 YSYEKL. The CDR3 nucleotides read TGCGCCAGCAGCCAAGATTTCTACGAGCAGTACTTC. This sequence encodes CASSQDFYEQYF.

The chain employs TRBV4-1 and TRBJ1-2; D might be TRBD1 (6 bases). Trimming left V 3 bases short and J 4 bases short, with 15 bases between. CDR1 is MGHRA and CDR2 is YSYEKL in the germline V gene. The CDR3 contains 15 residues. Written as DNA, the CDR3 is TGCGCCAGCAGCCATCCCGTTACAGGGACCTATGGCTACACCTTC. Protein: CASSHPVTGTYGYTF.

The chain couples TRBV30 to TRBJ2-3; perhaps TRBD1 as D (7 bases). V shed 6 bases and J shed 6 bases, with 13 bases lying between them. From germline, CDR1 is GTSNPN and CDR2 SVGIG (reference sequence). There are 12 residues in the CDR3. The CDR3 DNA follows: TGTGCCTGCGAGGCAGGGGGGGATACGCAGTATTTT. This translates into CACEAGGDTQYF.

The chain carries TRBV6-1 and TRBJ2-3, with TRBD2 matching 9 bases. The V and J ends lost 0 bases and 4 bases, in that order; junction bases with no gene match: 2. Looked up from germline, CDR1 is MNHNS and CDR2 is SASEGT. The CDR3 is 15 residues long. CDR3 protein: CASSEASGSPDTQYF. The DNA of the CDR3 is TGTGCCAGCAGTGAAGCTAGCGGGAGCCCAGATACGCAGTATTTT.

J is TRBJ1-2 and V is TRBV7-9; 9 bases map to TRBD1. Germline loops: CDR1 SEHNR, CDR2 FQNEAQ (reference sequence). The CDR3 is 16 residues long. V lost 1 base and J lost 4; bases outside the gene matches: 7. CDR3 region: CASSLGAGQGSYGYTF. The CDR3 region has the DNA TGTGCCAGCAGCTTAGGAGCGGGACAGGGAAGCTATGGCTACACCTTC.

This rearrangement joins TRBV2 to TRBJ2-5, with D unclear. Trimming shortened V by 2 bases and J by 2 bases, and 3 bases separated the two germline ends. The CDR3 consists of 12 residues. Germline-derived CDR1 and CDR2 are SNHLY and FYNNEI. Here the CDR3 reads CASSEPQETQYF. CDR3 bases: TGTGCCAGCAGTGAACCTCAAGAGACCCAGTACTTC.

The CDR3 loop is CASSGDRVAPLHF. The CDR3 DNA reads TGTGCCAGCAGTGGGGACAGGGTGGCACCCCTCCACTTT. The chain uses TRBV2 and TRBJ1-6; 9 bases match TRBD1. The germline CDR1 and CDR2 sequences are SNHLY and FYNNEI. The CDR3 length is 13 residues. With 4 bases clipped from V and 11 bases from J, the junction kept 3 bases outside the gene matches.

In its sample, this clone was seen once. The J gene is TRBJ2-6, the V gene TRBV21-1. TRBV21-1 is a pseudogene. The length of the CDR3 is 18 residues. The CDR3 DNA reads as TGTGCCAGCAGCAAAAGGGGTCCCAGGGAGTCTGGGGCCAACGTCCTGACTTTC. Translated: CASSKRGPRESGANVLTF.

V is TRBV5-1 and J is TRBJ2-2; 8 bases match TRBD1. The CDR3 is 15 amino acids. The V gene's germline CDR1 is SGHRS and CDR2 YFSETQ. V lost 2 bases, J lost 4 bases, and 4 bases stayed unmatched. CDR3 in amino acids: CASSFRDRGTGELFF. CDR3 DNA sequence: TGCGCCAGCAGCTTCCGAGACAGGGGCACCGGGGAGCTGTTTTTT.

This chain uses TRBV27 with TRBJ1-5; 7 nucleotides agree with TRBD1. Trimming at V came to 2 bases and at J to 7 bases, leaving 8 bases not matched to a gene. Germline CDR1 MNHEY, CDR2 SMNVEV (reference sequence). This CDR3 spans 15 amino acids. CDR3 coding DNA: TGTGCCAGCAGTTTAAGTGAGGGGGCTAGACAGCCCCAGCATTTT. Its protein is CASSLSEGARQPQHF.

The V call is TRBV29-1, the J call TRBJ2-5; D gene ambiguous. The germline V and J ends were trimmed by 4 bases and 4 bases, with 4 bases remaining between them. The germline gives CDR1 SQVTM, CDR2 ANQGSEA. The CDR3 loop spans 10 amino acids. CDR3 sequence: CSVVRETQYF. In DNA form, the CDR3 reads TGCAGCGTTGTGAGAGAGACCCAGTACTTC. The full variable domain, in which reference TRBV29-1 and TRBJ2-5 provide the parts outside the CDR3, is SAVISQKPSRDICQRGTSLTIQCQVDSQVTMMFWYRQQPGQSLTLIATANQGSEATYESGFVIDKFPISRPNLTFSTLTVSNMSPEDSSIYLCSVVRETQYFGPGTRLLVL.